This is a list of T cell receptor beta chains from one sample in a study of shared clonotypes between healthy human individuals. Produced via immunoSEQ multiplex PCR; TCRdb's table is partial and in-frame only. Of fewer than 3 million clones listed, around 93% are singletons. Sequencing was performed on naive CD4+ T cells from PBMCs. The receptors were gathered from a man aged 18 to 35 in good health. Some clones in this sample may be carry-over from other donors' samples. Both conserved end residues are part of each CDR3. Fields, in order: clone size, J gene, V gene, D gene, CDR3 protein, CDR3 DNA. D genes are given only for firm matches. Size values are once, few and many counts, or a class for expanded clones, and some rows have none.

once	TRBJ2-5	TRBV5-1	TRBD2	CASSLGLAEKETQYF	TGCGCCAGCAGCTTGGGGCTAGCGGAAAAAGAGACCCAGTACTTC
.	TRBJ1-1	TRBV5-1	.	CASSSGTRNTEAFF	TGCGCCAGCAGCTCAGGGACACGAAACACTGAAGCTTTCTTT
.	TRBJ2-5	TRBV28	TRBD2	CASSQVAGARETQYF	TGTGCCAGCAGTCAGGTAGCGGGGGCTAGGGAGACCCAGTACTTC
.	TRBJ2-7	TRBV7-2	.	CASSVGLEYYEQYF	TGTGCCAGCAGCGTGGGACTGGAATACTACGAGCAGTACTTC
.	TRBJ1-3	TRBV21-1	.	CASSNGNRMPRGNTIYF	TGTGCCAGCAGCAATGGAAACCGTATGCCTCGGGGAAACACCATATATTTT
.	TRBJ2-1	TRBV5-1	.	CASSPVRSSYNEQFF	TGCGCCAGCAGCCCGGTAAGGAGCTCCTACAATGAGCAGTTCTTC
.	TRBJ1-1	TRBV5-1	.	CASSLVSQYYTEAFF	TGCGCCAGCAGCTTGGTATCCCAATATTACACTGAAGCTTTCTTT
.	TRBJ2-1	TRBV9	TRBD2	CASSARTSGRNEQFF	TGTGCCAGCAGCGCTAGGACTAGCGGGAGAAATGAGCAGTTCTTC
.	TRBJ2-7	TRBV6-5	TRBD2	CASSGRAAGEQYF	TGTGCCAGCAGTGGGAGGGCCGCCGGTGAGCAGTACTTC
.	TRBJ2-1	TRBV6-4	TRBD2	CASSVLAGVGNEQFF	TGTGCCAGCAGTGTTCTAGCGGGAGTTGGTAATGAGCAGTTCTTC
.	TRBJ2-5	TRBV11-2	.	CASSLDLAAETQYF	TGTGCCAGCAGCTTAGATCTCGCGGCAGAGACCCAGTACTTC
once	TRBJ2-7	TRBV28	.	CASGWVSEQYF	TGTGCCAGCGGGTGGGTGAGCGAGCAGTACTTC
.	TRBJ1-1	TRBV27	TRBD1	CASRPDRGPYSNTEAFF	TGTGCCAGCAGACCCGACAGGGGGCCTTACTCGAACACTGAAGCTTTCTTT
.	TRBJ2-3	TRBV12-5	.	CASGLGTVRDTQYF	TGTGCTAGTGGTTTGGGGACAGTTCGCGATACGCAGTATTTT
.	TRBJ2-7	TRBV7-3	.	CASSQGRGGSEQYF	TGTGCCAGCTCTCAAGGGCGTGGGGGTTCCGAGCAGTACTTC
.	TRBJ2-3	TRBV7-3	.	CASSLVRTDTQYF	TGTGCCAGCAGCTTGGTGCGCACAGATACGCAGTATTTT
.	TRBJ1-1	TRBV7-2	.	CASSFRRTEAFF	TGTGCCAGCAGCTTCAGGAGAACTGAAGCTTTCTTT
few	TRBJ1-1	TRBV29-1	.	CSVEPLRRAFF	TGCAGCGTTGAGCCCCTTCGCAGAGCTTTCTTT
.	TRBJ2-3	TRBV10-3	.	CAISEREQSTDTQYF	TGTGCCATCAGTGAGCGGGAGCAGAGCACAGATACGCAGTATTTT
.	TRBJ2-6	TRBV28	TRBD1	CASSSPGQSPSGANVLTF	TGTGCCAGCAGCTCCCCGGGACAGTCCCCCTCTGGGGCCAACGTCCTGACTTTC
.	TRBJ2-7	TRBV29-1	TRBD1	CSVGQGARYEQYF	TGCAGCGTGGGACAGGGGGCGCGGTACGAGCAGTACTTC
.	TRBJ2-1	TRBV7-3	.	CASRLGGSVYNEQFF	TGTGCCAGCAGACTCGGGGGATCTGTGTACAATGAGCAGTTCTTC
once	TRBJ2-1	TRBV28	TRBD2	CASRYQGLGPYNEQFF	TGTGCCAGCAGATATCAGGGACTAGGCCCGTACAATGAGCAGTTCTTC
.	TRBJ1-5	TRBV5-1	.	CASSPQPNQPQHF	TGCGCCAGCAGCCCACAACCGAATCAGCCCCAGCATTTT
.	TRBJ1-3	TRBV2	.	CASTVDGMTGNTIYF	TGTGCCAGCACTGTAGACGGAATGACTGGAAACACCATATATTTT
.	TRBJ2-7	TRBV13	TRBD2	CASSPGTSGYEQYF	TGTGCCAGCAGCCCCGGGACTAGTGGCTACGAGCAGTACTTC
.	TRBJ2-1	TRBV18	.	CASSSDRLGYNEQFF	TGTGCCAGCTCATCGGACCGTCTCGGGTACAATGAGCAGTTCTTC
.	TRBJ2-7	TRBV5-4	TRBD1	CASSLGGQLAYEQYF	TGTGCCAGCAGCTTGGGGGGACAGCTCGCCTACGAGCAGTACTTC
.	TRBJ1-1	TRBV29-1	TRBD1	CSGDRGATEAFF	TGCAGCGGGGACAGGGGGGCGACTGAAGCTTTCTTT
once	TRBJ1-5	TRBV9	.	CASSPRGVGGPQHF	TGTGCCAGCAGCCCCCGGGGGGTCGGGGGGCCCCAGCATTTT
.	TRBJ2-3	TRBV4-3	.	CASSHAVGRGRPDTQYF	TGCGCCAGCAGCCACGCCGTAGGCAGGGGCCGACCAGATACGCAGTATTTT
.	TRBJ1-4	TRBV6-6	.	CASSRDNGGNEKLFF	TGTGCCAGCAGCCGGGACAACGGCGGGAATGAAAAACTGTTTTTT
once	TRBJ1-1	TRBV28	TRBD1	CASSRDSLNTEAFF	TGTGCCAGCAGTCGGGACAGCCTGAACACTGAAGCTTTCTTT
.	TRBJ2-5	TRBV9	.	CASSVGIWSETQYF	TGTGCCAGCAGCGTAGGGATTTGGTCAGAGACCCAGTACTTC
.	TRBJ1-1	TRBV7-2	.	CASRTLEAFF	TGTGCCAGCAGGACACTTGAAGCTTTCTTT
.	TRBJ2-3	TRBV5-4	TRBD2	CASSVRLAGADTQYF	TGTGCCAGCAGCGTAAGACTAGCGGGAGCAGATACGCAGTATTTT
.	TRBJ2-3	TRBV5-1	.	CASSFGGGTDTQYF	TGCGCCAGTAGCTTTGGCGGAGGCACAGATACGCAGTATTTT
.	TRBJ2-2	TRBV7-2	.	CASSFIPRGSTGELFF	TGTGCCAGCAGCTTTATACCCCGGGGTAGCACCGGGGAGCTGTTTTTT
.	TRBJ2-2	TRBV28	.	CASKGWRTGELFF	TGTGCCTCAAAGGGGTGGCGCACCGGGGAGCTGTTTTTT
.	TRBJ2-2	TRBV6-1	.	CASSSGRTIAGELFF	TGTGCCAGCAGTTCCGGGAGAACAATCGCCGGGGAGCTGTTTTTT